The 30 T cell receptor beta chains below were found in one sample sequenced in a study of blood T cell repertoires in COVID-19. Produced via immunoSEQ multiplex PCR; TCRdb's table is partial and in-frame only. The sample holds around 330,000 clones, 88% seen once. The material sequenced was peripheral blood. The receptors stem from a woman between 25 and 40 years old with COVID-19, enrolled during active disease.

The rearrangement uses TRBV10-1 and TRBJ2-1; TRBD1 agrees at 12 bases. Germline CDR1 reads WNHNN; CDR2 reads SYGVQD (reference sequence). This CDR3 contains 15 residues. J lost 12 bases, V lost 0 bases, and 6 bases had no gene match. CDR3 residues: CASSESGTGGNWQFF. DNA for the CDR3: TGCGCCAGCAGTGAGTCGGGGACAGGGGGCAATTGGCAGTTCTTC.

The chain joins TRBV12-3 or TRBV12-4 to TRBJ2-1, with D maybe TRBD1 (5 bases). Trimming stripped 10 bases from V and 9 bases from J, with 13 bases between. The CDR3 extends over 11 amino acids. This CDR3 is CAIFQGGEQFF. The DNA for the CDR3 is TGTGCCATTTTTCAGGGCGGTGAGCAGTTCTTC.

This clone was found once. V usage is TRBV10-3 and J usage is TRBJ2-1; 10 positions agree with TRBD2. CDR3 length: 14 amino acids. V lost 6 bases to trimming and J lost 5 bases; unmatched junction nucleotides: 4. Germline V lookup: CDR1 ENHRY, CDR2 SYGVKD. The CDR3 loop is CAIRASGGDNEQFF. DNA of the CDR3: TGTGCCATCAGGGCTAGCGGGGGTGACAATGAGCAGTTCTTC.

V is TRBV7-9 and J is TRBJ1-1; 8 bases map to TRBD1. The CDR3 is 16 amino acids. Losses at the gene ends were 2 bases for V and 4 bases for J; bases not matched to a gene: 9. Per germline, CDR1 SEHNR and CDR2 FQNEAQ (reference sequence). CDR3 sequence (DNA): TGTGCCAGCAGCTTATTACGACAGGGGACGGTCACTGAAGCTTTCTTT. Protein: CASSLLRQGTVTEAFF.

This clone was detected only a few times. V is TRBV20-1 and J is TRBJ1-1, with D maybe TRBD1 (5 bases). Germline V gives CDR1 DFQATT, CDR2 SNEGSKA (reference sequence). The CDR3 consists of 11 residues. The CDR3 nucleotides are TGCAGATTGACAGTGAACACTGAAGCTTTCTTT. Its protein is CRLTVNTEAFF.

The CDR3 sequence is CASSLSGGAYNEQFF. The DNA of the CDR3 is TGTGCCAGCAGTTTGAGCGGGGGGGCCTACAATGAGCAGTTCTTC. V gene TRBV6-2 or TRBV6-3 combines with J gene TRBJ2-1; 10 bases match TRBD2. V was pared by 4 bases and J by 2 bases, with 2 bases of the junction left unmatched. The germline CDR1 and CDR2 sequences are MNHEY and SVGEGT. There are 15 residues in the CDR3.

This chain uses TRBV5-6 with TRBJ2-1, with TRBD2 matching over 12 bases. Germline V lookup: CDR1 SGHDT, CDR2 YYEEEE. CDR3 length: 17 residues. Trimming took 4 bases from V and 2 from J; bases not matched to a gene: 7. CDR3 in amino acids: CASSPTSGGYPYNEQFF. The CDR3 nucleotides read TGTGCCAGCAGCCCGACTAGCGGGGGTTACCCCTACAATGAGCAGTTCTTC. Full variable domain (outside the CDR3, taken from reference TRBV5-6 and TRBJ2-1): DAGVTQSPTHLIKTRGQQVTLRCSPKSGHDTVSWYQQALGQGPQFIFQYYEEEERQRGNFPDRFSGHQFPNYSSELNVNALLLGDSALYLCASSPTSGGYPYNEQFFGPGTRLTVL.

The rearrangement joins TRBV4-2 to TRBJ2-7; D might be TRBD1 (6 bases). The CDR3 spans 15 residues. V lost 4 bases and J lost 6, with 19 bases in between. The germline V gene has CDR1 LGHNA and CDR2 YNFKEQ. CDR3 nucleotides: TGTGCCAGCAGCCCTACGGACAGCCCGACCGCCGAGCAGTACTTC. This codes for CASSPTDSPTAEQYF.

CDR3: CASSFRQGENQPQHF. The CDR3 coding sequence is TGTGCCAGCAGTTTCCGGCAGGGGGAAAATCAGCCCCAGCATTTT. The chain employs TRBV27 and TRBJ1-5; 7 bases fit TRBD1. Losses at the gene ends were 3 bases for V and 4 bases for J; bases not matched to a gene: 6. The CDR3 covers 15 residues. Per the germline V gene, CDR1 is MNHEY and CDR2 is SMNVEV (reference sequence).

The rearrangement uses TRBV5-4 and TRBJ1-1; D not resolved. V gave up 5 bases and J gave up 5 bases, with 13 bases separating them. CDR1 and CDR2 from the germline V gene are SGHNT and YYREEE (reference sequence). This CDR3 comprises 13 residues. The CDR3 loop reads CASSYPPATEAFF. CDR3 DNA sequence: TGTGCCAGCAGTTACCCCCCAGCGACTGAAGCTTTCTTT.

The DNA of the CDR3 is TGTGCCAGTAGAGGTCCTGCGGGGCGGTTGGACACCGGGGAGCTGTTTTTT. Translation: CASRGPAGRLDTGELFF. The chain employs TRBV19 and TRBJ2-2; D is perhaps TRBD2 (6 bases). Germline-derived CDR1 and CDR2 are LNHDA and SQIVND (reference sequence). The CDR3 is 17 amino acids. Trimming removed 6 bases from V and 3 bases from J, with 20 bases in between.

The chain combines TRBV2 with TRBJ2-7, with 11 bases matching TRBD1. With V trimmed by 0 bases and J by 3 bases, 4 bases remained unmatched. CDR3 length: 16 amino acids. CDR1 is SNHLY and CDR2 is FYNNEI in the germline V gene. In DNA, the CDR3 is TGTGCCAGCAGTGAAGCTGGGGACAGGGGGGGCTACGAGCAGTACTTC. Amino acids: CASSEAGDRGGYEQYF.

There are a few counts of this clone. The CDR3: CASSPSGGGVDTQYF. The CDR3 DNA is TGTGCCAGCAGCCCCTCGGGGGGCGGTGTAGATACGCAGTATTTT. The chain couples TRBV4-2 to TRBJ2-3; D possibly corresponds to TRBD2 (7 bases). The CDR3 consists of 15 residues. Trimming took off 4 bases at V and 5 bases at J, with 16 bases between the two ends. The germline gives CDR1 LGHNA, CDR2 YNFKEQ.

The CDR3 region is CATSVIPGNEQFF. CDR3 coding DNA: TGTGCCACCAGTGTCATCCCCGGCAATGAGCAGTTCTTC. The gene calls are TRBV24-1 and TRBJ2-1, with D hard to call. V lost 5 bases and J 6 bases, leaving 10 bases between the germline ends. Germline values: CDR1 KGHDR, CDR2 SFDVKD. CDR3 length: 13 amino acids.

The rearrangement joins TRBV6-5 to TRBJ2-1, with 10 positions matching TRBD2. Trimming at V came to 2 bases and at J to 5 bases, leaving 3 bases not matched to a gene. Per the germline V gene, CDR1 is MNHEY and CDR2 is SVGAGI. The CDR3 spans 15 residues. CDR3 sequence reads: CASSYGGLANNEQFF. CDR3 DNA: TGTGCCAGCAGTTACGGGGGACTAGCGAACAATGAGCAGTTCTTC.

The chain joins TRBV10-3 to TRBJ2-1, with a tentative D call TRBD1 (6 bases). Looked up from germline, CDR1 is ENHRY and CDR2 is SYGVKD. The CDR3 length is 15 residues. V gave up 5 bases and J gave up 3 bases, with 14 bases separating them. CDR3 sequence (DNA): TGTGCCATCAGTAAGGACAGTGGGATCTACAATGAGCAGTTCTTC. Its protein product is CAISKDSGIYNEQFF.

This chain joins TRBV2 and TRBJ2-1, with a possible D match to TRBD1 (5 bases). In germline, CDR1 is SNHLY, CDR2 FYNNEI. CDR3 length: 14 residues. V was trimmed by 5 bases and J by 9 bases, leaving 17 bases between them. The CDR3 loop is CASSYQGIKGEQFF. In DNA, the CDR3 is TGTGCCAGCAGTTACCAGGGCATTAAGGGTGAGCAGTTCTTC.

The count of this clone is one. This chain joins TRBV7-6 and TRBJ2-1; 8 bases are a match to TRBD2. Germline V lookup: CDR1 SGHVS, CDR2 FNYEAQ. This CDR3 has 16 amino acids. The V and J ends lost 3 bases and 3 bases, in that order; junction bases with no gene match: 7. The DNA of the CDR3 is TGTGCCAGCAGCTTTGGTGCGGGGGGCGGCTACAATGAGCAGTTCTTC. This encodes CASSFGAGGGYNEQFF.

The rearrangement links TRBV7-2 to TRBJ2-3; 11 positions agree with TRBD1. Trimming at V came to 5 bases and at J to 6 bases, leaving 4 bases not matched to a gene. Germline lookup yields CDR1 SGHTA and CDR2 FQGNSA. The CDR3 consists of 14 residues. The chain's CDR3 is CASSQDRGPDTQYF. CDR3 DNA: TGTGCCAGCAGCCAGGACAGGGGGCCTGATACGCAGTATTTT.

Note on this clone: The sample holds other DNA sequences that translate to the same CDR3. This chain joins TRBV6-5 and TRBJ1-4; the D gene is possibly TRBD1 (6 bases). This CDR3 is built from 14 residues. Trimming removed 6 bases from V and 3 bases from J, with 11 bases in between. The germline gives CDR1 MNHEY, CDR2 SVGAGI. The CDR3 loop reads CASSQGTANEKLFF. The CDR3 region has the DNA TGTGCCAGCAGCCAGGGGACGGCTAATGAAAAACTGTTTTTT.

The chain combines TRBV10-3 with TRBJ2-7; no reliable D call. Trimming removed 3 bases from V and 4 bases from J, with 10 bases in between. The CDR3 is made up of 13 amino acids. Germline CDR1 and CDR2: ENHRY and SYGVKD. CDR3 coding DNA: TGTGCCATCAGTGACCCGGTGTCTTACGAGCAGTACTTC. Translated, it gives CAISDPVSYEQYF.

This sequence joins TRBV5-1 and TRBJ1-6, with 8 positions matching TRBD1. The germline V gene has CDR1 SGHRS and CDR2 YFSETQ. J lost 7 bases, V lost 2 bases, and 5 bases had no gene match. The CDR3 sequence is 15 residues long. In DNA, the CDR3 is TGCGCCAGCAGCTTTGATCAGGGGGCGAATTCACCCCTCCACTTT. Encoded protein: CASSFDQGANSPLHF.

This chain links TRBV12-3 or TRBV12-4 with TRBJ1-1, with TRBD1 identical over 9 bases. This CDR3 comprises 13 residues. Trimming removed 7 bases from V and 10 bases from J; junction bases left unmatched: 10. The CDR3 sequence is CASTSTGGARAFF. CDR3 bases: TGTGCCAGCACCTCTACAGGGGGCGCGAGAGCTTTCTTT.

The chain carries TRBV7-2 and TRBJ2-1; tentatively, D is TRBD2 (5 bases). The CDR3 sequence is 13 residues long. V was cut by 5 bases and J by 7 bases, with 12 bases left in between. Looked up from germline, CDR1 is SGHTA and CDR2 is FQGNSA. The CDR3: CASSQGSGNEQFF. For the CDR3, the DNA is TGTGCCAGCAGCCAAGGGAGCGGAAATGAGCAGTTCTTC.

CDR3 sequence reads: CASSLGASNTEAFF. DNA of the CDR3: TGTGCCAGCAGCTTGGGGGCCTCGAACACTGAAGCTTTCTTT. This chain links TRBV5-8 with TRBJ1-1; D is ambiguous. This CDR3 spans 14 amino acids. With 0 bases removed from V and 1 base from J, the gap between germline ends came to 7 bases. The germline gives CDR1 SGHTS, CDR2 YDEGEE.

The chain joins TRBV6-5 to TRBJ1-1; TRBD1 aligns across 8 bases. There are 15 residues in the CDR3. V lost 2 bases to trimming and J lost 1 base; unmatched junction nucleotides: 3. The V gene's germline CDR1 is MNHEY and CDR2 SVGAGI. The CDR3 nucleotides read TGTGCCAGCAGTTACGACAGGGGAAAGAACACTGAAGCTTTCTTT. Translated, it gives CASSYDRGKNTEAFF.

CDR3 coding DNA: TGTGCCAGCAGCTTACAGGCTAACACTCCCGAGACCCAGTACTTC. This encodes CASSLQANTPETQYF. This chain joins TRBV7-6 and TRBJ2-5; no firm D call. Germline V gene sequence: CDR1 SGHVS, CDR2 FNYEAQ. This CDR3 spans 15 amino acids. V was trimmed by 2 bases and J by 5 bases, leaving 15 bases between them.

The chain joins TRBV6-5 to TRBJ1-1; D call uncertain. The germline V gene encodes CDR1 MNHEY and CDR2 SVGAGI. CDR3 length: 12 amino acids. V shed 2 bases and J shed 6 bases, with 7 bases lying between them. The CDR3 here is CASSYRGSEAFF. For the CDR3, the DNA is TGTGCCAGCAGTTACAGAGGGTCTGAAGCTTTCTTT.

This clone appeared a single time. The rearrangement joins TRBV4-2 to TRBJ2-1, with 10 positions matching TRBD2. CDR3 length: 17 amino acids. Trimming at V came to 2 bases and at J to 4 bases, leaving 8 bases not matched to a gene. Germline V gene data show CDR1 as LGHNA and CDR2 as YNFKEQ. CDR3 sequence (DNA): TGTGCCAGCAGCCAAACAGTTAGCGGGGGGTTGTACAATGAGCAGTTCTTC. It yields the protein CASSQTVSGGLYNEQFF.

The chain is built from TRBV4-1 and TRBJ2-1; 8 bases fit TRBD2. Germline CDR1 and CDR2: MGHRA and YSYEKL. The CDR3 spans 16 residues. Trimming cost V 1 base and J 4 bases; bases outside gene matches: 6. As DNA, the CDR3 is TGCGCCAGCAGCCAAGTCGGACGGGGGGGATACAATGAGCAGTTCTTC. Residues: CASSQVGRGGYNEQFF.